This paragraph covers one T cell receptor beta chain sequence. What it binds is not known. V was clipped by 5 bases and J by 2 bases, with 19 bases between them. This CDR3 has 18 residues. The data originate from a study of post-analysis software for immune sequencing data. Study information: Included among the disease courses, which were recorded for the cohort, were relapsing-remitting, secondary progressive and progressive-relapsing multiple sclerosis. Study observations and caveats: Controls showed significantly higher normalized Chao1 diversity than did multiple sclerosis patients. Controls had lower frequencies than patients of five or six TRBV segments, which included TRBV5-6, TRBV5-1 and TRBV20-1. F measure clustering grouped samples strongly by preparation batch.

The TCR beta cDNA libraries carried unique molecular identifiers. It was from about 0.94 to 9.7 million T cells that some 460,000 cDNA molecules came. TCRdb redid the calling of the PCR reads with MiXCR, one entry per CDR3 protein. The data contain more than 450,000 distinct CDR3 sequences, roughly 45% of them singletons. V is TRBV12-3 or TRBV12-4 and J is TRBJ2-6; no definite D call. The sequence was collected from a girl aged 5-17 years with multiple sclerosis. Specimen: blood. The CDR3 nucleotides are TGTGCCAGCAGTCCTTATCCTTCAGGTTTAACTGGGGCCAACGTCCTGACTTTC. The encoded protein is CASSPYPSGLTGANVLTF.